This paragraph reports one T cell receptor beta chain. In the source study's methods: Reference gene primer amplification gave estimated nucleated cell counts. Libraries were prepared by immunoSEQ multiplex PCR; TCRdb keeps only in-frame clonotypes and omits some of them. The DNA was the basis for D and trimming; V, J and clone size are from that table. The data show tens of thousands of clones, with around 90% seen just once and about 4.3% held by the top ten. Germline V gene sequence: CDR1 SGHAT, CDR2 FQNNGV. V gave up 5 bases and J gave up 3 bases; unmatched junction bases: 4. The CDR3 runs 14 residues. The data stem from a study of blood T cell repertoires in COVID-19. Background on the study: Acute and convalescent COVID-19 specimens originated in the United States, Italy and Spain. From T cells, B-cell-depleted T cells, or PBMCs came the material, which was cDNA or gDNA.

This clonotype originated in a man aged 55 to 69 with acute or convalescent COVID-19. This chain connects TRBV11-2 to TRBJ2-7, with 10 bases that match TRBD2. What was sequenced was peripheral blood. The CDR3 reads CASSPGTSVYEQYF. The CDR3 nucleotides read TGTGCCAGCAGCCCAGGGACTAGCGTCTACGAGCAGTACTTC.